This T cell receptor (beta chain) was observed in a study of T cells after posttransplantation cyclophosphamide. V lost 8 bases to trimming and J lost 4 bases; unmatched junction nucleotides: 13. Germline V gives CDR1 SGHTA, CDR2 FQGTGA. The CDR3 loop spans 15 amino acids. Produced via immunoSEQ multiplex PCR; TCRdb's table is partial and in-frame only. Here the sample spans roughly 21,000 clones, roughly 98% being singletons. Sample: naive CD8+ T cells sorted from PBMCs. The J gene is TRBJ1-2, the V gene TRBV7-3; 7 bases map to TRBD1. The sequence was collected from a man in his forties or fifties in good health, CMV-negative, and a related stem cell transplant donor. CDR3 nucleotide sequence: TGTGCCAGCGGAGTCGGGACAGATAGTACCTATGGCTACACCTTC. Amino acid sequence: CASGVGTDSTYGYTF.